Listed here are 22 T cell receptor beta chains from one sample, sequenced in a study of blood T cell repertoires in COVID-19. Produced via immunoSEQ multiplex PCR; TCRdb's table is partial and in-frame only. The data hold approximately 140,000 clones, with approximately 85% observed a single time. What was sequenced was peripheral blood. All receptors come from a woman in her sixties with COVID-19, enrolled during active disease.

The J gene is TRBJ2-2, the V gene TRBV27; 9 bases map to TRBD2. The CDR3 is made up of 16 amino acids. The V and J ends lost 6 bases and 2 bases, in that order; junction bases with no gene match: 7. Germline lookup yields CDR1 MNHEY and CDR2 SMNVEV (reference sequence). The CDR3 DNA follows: TGTGCCAGCAGGCGACTAGCGGCCTTCAACACCGGGGAGCTGTTTTTT. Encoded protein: CASRRLAAFNTGELFF.

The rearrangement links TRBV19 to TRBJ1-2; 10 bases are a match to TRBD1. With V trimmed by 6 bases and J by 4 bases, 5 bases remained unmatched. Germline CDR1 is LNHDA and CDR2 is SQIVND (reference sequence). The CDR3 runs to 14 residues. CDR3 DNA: TGTGCCAGTAGCCTGACAGGGGGCAGCTATGGCTACACCTTC. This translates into CASSLTGGSYGYTF. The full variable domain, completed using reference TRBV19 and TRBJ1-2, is DGGITQSPKYLFRKEGQNVTLSCEQNLNHDAMYWYRQDPGQGLRLIYYSQIVNDFQKGDIAEGYSVSREKKESFPLTVTSAQKNPTAFYLCASSLTGGSYGYTFGSGTRLTVV.

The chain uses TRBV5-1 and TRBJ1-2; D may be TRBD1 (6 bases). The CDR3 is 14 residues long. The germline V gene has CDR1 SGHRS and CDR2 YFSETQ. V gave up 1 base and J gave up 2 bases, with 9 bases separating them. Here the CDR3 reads CASSLTGTNYGYTF. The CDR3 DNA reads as TGCGCCAGCAGCTTGACAGGGACAAACTATGGCTACACCTTC.

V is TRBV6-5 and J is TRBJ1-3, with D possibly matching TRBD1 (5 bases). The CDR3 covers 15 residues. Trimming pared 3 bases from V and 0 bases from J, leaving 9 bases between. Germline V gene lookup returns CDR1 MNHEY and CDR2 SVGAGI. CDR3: CASSYQGLSGNTIYF. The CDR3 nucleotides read TGTGCCAGCAGTTATCAGGGCCTCTCTGGAAACACCATATATTTT.

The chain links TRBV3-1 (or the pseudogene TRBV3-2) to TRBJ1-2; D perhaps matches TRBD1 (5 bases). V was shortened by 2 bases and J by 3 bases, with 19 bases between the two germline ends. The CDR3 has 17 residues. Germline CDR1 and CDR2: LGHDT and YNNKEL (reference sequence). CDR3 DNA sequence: TGTGCCAGCAGCCAATCTGGGGGGACCTCCTACGACTATGGCTACACCTTC. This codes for CASSQSGGTSYDYGYTF.

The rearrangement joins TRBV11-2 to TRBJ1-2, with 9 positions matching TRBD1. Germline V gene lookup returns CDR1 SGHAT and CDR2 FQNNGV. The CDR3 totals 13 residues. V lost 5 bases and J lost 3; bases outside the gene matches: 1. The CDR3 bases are TGTGCCAGCAGCCGGGACAGGGACTATGGCTACACCTTC. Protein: CASSRDRDYGYTF.

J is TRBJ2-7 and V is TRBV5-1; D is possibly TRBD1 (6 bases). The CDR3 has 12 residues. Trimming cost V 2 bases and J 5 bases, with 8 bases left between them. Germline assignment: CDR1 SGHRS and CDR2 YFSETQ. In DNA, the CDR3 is TGCGCCAGCAGCTTACAGGGCGACGAGCAGTACTTC. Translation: CASSLQGDEQYF.

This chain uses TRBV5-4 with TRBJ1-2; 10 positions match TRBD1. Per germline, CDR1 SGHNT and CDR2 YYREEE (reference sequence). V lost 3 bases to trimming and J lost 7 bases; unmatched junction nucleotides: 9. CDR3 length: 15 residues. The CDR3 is CASSWRDRGLFGYTF. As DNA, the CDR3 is TGTGCCAGCAGCTGGAGGGACAGGGGTTTGTTTGGCTACACCTTC.

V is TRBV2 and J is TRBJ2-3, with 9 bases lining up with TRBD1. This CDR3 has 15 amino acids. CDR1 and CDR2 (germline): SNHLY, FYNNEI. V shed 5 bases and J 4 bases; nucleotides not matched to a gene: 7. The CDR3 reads CASSPDRGGADTQYF. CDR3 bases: TGTGCCAGCAGTCCGGACAGGGGTGGTGCAGATACGCAGTATTTT.

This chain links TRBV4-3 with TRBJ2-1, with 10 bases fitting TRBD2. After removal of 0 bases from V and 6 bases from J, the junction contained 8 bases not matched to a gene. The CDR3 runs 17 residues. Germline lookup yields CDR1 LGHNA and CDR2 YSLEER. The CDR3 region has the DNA TGCGCCAGCAGCCAAGAGGTCCGAAGCGGGGGGGCCAATGAGCAGTTCTTC. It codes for CASSQEVRSGGANEQFF.

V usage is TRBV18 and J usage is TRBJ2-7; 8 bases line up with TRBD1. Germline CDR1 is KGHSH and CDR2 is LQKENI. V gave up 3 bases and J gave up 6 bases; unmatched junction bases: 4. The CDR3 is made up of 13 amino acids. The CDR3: CASSPDRDVEQYF. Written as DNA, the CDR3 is TGTGCCAGCTCACCGGACAGGGACGTCGAGCAGTACTTC.

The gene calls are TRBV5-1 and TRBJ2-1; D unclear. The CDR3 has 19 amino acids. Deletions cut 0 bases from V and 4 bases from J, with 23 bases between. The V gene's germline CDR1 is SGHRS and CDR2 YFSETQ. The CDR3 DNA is TGCGCCAGCAGCTTGGCCGATACATATGAGGTCACTCGTTACAATGAGCAGTTCTTC. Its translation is CASSLADTYEVTRYNEQFF.

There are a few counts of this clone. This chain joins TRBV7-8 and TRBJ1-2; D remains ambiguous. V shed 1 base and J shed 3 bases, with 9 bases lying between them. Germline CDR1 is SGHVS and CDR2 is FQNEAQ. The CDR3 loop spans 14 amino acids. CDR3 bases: TGTGCCAGCAGCTTAGGGGCCCAGCACTATGGCTACACCTTC. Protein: CASSLGAQHYGYTF. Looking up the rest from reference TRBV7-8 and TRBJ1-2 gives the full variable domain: GAGVSQSPRYKVAKRGQDVALRCDPISGHVSLFWYQQALGQGPEFLTYFQNEAQLDKSGLPSDRFFAERPEGSVSTLKIQRTQQEDSAVYLCASSLGAQHYGYTFGSGTRLTVV.

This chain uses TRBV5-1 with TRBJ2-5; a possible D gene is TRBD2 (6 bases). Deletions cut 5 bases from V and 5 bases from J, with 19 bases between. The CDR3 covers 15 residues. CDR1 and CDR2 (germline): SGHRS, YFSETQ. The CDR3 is CASRPRLGERETQYF. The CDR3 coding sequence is TGCGCCAGCAGGCCCCGACTAGGCGAGAGGGAGACCCAGTACTTC.

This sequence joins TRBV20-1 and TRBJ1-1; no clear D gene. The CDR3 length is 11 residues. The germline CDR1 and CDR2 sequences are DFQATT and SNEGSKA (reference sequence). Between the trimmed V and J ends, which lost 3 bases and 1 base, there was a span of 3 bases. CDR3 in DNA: TGCAGTGCTAGCCAGAACACTGAAGCTTTCTTT. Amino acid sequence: CSASQNTEAFF.

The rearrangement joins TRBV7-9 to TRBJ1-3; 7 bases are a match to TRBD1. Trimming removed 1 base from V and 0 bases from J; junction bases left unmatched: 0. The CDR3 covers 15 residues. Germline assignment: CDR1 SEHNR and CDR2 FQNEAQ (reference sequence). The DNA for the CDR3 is TGTGCCAGCAGCTTAGGGACAGGCTCTGGAAACACCATATATTTT. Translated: CASSLGTGSGNTIYF.

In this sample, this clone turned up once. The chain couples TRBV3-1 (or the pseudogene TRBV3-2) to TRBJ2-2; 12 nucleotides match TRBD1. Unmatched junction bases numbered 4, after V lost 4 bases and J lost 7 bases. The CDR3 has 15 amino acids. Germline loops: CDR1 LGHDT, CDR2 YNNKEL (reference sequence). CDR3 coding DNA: TGTGCCAGCAGCCCCCGGGACAGGGGGCTCGGGGAGCTGTTTTTT. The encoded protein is CASSPRDRGLGELFF.

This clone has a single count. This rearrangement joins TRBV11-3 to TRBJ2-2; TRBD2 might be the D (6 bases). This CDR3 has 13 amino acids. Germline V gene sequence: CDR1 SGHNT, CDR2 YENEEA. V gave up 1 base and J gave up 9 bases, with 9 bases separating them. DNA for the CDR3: TGTGCCAGCAGCTTAGTTGCGGGGAGGGAGCTGTTTTTT. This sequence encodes CASSLVAGRELFF.

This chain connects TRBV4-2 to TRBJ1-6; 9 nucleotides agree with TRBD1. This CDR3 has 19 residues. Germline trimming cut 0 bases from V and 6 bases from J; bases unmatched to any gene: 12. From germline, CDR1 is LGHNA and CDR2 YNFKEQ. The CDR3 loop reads CASSQDLVGQGFPNSPLHF. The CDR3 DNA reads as TGTGCCAGCAGCCAAGATCTTGTGGGACAGGGCTTTCCTAATTCACCCCTCCACTTT.

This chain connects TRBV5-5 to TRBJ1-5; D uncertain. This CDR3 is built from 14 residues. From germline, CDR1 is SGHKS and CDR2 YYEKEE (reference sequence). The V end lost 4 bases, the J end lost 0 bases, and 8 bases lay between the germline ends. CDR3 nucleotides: TGTGCCAGCAGCGTCGCGTATAGCAATCAGCCCCAGCATTTT. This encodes CASSVAYSNQPQHF.

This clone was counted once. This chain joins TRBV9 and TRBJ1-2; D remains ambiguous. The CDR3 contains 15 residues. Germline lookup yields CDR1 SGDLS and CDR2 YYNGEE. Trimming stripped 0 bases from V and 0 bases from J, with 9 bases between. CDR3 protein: CASSVAQQANYGYTF. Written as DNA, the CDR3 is TGTGCCAGCAGCGTAGCTCAACAAGCTAACTATGGCTACACCTTC.

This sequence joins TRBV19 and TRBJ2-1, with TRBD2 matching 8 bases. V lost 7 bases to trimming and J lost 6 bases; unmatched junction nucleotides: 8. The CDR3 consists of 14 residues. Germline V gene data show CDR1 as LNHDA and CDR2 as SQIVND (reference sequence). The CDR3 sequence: CASTSGGRINEQFF. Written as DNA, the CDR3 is TGTGCCAGTACCTCGGGAGGGAGGATCAATGAGCAGTTCTTC.